This T cell receptor (beta chain) derives from a study of blood T cell repertoires in COVID-19 (dated by TCRdb to 2020 to 2022). With respect to the entire study: Samples from collaborators originated in the United States, Italy and Spain and spanned both the acute and convalescent phases of COVID-19. The prospective study material was composed of cDNA or gDNA derived from T cells, B-cell-depleted T cells, or PBMCs. A freely available public database, intended as a resource for researchers studying the immune response to SARS-CoV-2, is where the repertoires were released. Nearly every sample came with metadata listing a de-identified subject ID, COVID-19 status, age in years and sex. Subjects who had been exposed to COVID-19, were actively infected with it, or had recovered from it provided the deeply sampled blood TCRbeta repertoires that made up the dataset. Samples were obtained from the ongoing ImmuneRACE study (first 160 participants) and from 1,254 subjects provided by 6 global collaborators. Where HLA class I and class II types were available, the types were taken from metadata supplied by the sample provider, not from assay-based typing. The paper as a whole reports these results and caveats: Clinical and demographic metadata were provided uncurated, with the amount varying by source and participant.

Trimming takes 0 bases from V and 0 bases from J, and the germline ends sit 9 bases apart. Looking up the germline V gene yields CDR1 KGHSH and CDR2 LQKENI. Measured from the cysteine to the phenylalanine, the CDR3 is 16 residues long. Only the CDR3 DNA is retained, 48 bases long and in frame from the first base. Whole blood was collected in K2EDTA tubes by collaborating institutions according to the institutions' own protocols. For TCRbeta analysis, collaborators shipped samples as frozen whole blood, isolated PBMCs, or DNA extracted from either of those sample types. In its sample, this clone was seen once. Its antigen is currently not known. No much larger clonotype is one base removed from it; base qualities were not supplied. The immunoSEQ Assay, a bias-controlled multiplex PCR, was used to amplify TCRbeta CDR3 regions from genomic DNA. In the authors' own workflow: The number of nucleated cells in each sample was estimated from the amplification of reference gene primers within the assay. To quantify the absolute abundance of each unique TCRbeta CDR3 rearrangement, sequence reads were collapsed and filtered. For each sample, productive Simpson clonality was calculated as the square root of Simpson's diversity index over productive rearrangements. The source is immuneACCESS, and TCRdb retained only in-frame sequences with V and J called. Part of the clones is not carried over; for the studies checked, unresolved V genes explain less than half of this, and the remainder is unexplained. Clone size and the V and J calls come from that table; the DNA yielded D and trimming. In this sample the table shows some 100,000 clones, approximately 80% of which occur a single time. Around 2.3% of the sample is in the top ten clones.

The receptor comes from a man aged 50 to 59 with acute or convalescent COVID-19. This receptor chain uses TRBV18 and TRBJ2-4, and the D gene may be TRBD1, 5 bases matching. The sequencing sample was made of peripheral blood. The DNA sequence follows: TGTGCCAGCTCACCACCCGCAGGGATAGCCAAAAACATTCAGTACTTC. Its translation reads: CASSPPAGIAKNIQYF.